What follows is one T cell receptor beta chain and its context. What this receptor recognizes is not known. No base quality values were provided; no much bigger clone lies one nucleotide off. RNA was extracted with the RNeasy kit and 0.5 to 1 ug was reverse transcribed using random hexamers. The immunoSEQ multiplex PCR assay, which covers 54 Vbeta and 13 Jbeta segments, was used to amplify TCR beta CDR3 regions. PCR amplification bias was corrected using a synthetic template baseline for primer optimization and computational correction. Per the original workflow: Only productive sequences were kept, with reads annotated to V, D and J genes according to IMGT and analyzed in immunoSEQ Analyzer. Clonality was calculated as one minus the Shannon entropy normalized by log2 of the number of productive unique sequences. Public and private clones were assessed among the 100 most prevalent clones of each patient and control. A clone was defined as Susac-specific if it was absent from the healthy and MS cohorts, from 950 to 1,300 published viral clones and from other ImmuneACCESS disease sequences. TCRdb itself trimmed the public reads at Q25 with fastp, ran MiXCR and retained productive beta chains. Every CDR3 protein is listed once, alongside the most common genes and DNA of its rows. These V and J calls derive from TCRdb rather than the authors' analysis. The sample table lists under 550,000 distinct CDR3 sequences, 75% to 90% of them with a count of one. The ten largest clones represent approximately 0.12% of the sample.

This sample is part of a study of CD8 T cells in Susac syndrome (dated by TCRdb to about 2019). Notes on the research overall: Whether CD8+ T cell activation and differentiation in Susac syndrome was antigen driven was tested using repertoire sequencing. The clonality of the CD8+ T cell repertoire was compared across 11 to 12 healthy donors, roughly 14 Susac syndrome patients and about 16 multiple sclerosis patients.

The CDR3, from cysteine to phenylalanine, totals 14 residues. Here the CDR3 DNA is all that survives: 42 bases in frame from base 1. V lost 1 base and J lost 3 bases; the stretch between them is 9 bases long. High-throughput TCR beta sequencing profiled peripheral blood CD8+ and CD4+ T cells from healthy donors, Susac syndrome patients and multiple sclerosis patients. Treatment-naive patients with stable or active relapsing-remitting disease fulfilling revised McDonald criteria were used as multiple sclerosis controls. Bulk CD8+ and CD4+ T cells were purified by magnetic negative isolation, while CD8+ TEMRA cells were enriched using FACS. Blood was drawn into EDTA tubes, processed within 24 hours, and PBMCs were isolated by density gradient centrifugation. PBMCs intended for TCR sequencing were frozen in liquid nitrogen and were later thawed in a 37 degrees C water bath. A purity of at least 90% was achieved for sorted or isolated CD4+, CD8+ and CD8+ TEMRA cells.

Study-wide conclusions, independent of this receptor: The study acknowledged that relatively few individuals were included in the TCR sequencing and HLA analysis.

The sequence was obtained from a human donor with multiple sclerosis. Sequences were obtained from CD8+ T cells from PBMCs. The chain couples TRBV12-3 or TRBV12-4 to TRBJ1-1, with the D gene not clear enough to name. The DNA sequence follows: TGTGCCAGCAGTTTAGTGTTTGGGGACACTGAAGCTTTCTTT. Protein translation: CASSLVFGDTEAFF.